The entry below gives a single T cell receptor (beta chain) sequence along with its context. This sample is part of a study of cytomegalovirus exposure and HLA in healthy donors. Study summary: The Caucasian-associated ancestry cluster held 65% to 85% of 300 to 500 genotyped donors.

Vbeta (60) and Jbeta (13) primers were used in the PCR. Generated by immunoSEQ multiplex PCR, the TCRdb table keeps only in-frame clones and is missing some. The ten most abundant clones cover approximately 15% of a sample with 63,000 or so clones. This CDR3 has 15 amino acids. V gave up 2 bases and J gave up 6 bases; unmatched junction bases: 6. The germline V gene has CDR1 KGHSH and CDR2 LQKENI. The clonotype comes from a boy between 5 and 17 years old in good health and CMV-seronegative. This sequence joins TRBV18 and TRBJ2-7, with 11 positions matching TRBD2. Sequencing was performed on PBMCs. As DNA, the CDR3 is TGTGCCAGCTCACCAAGACTAGCGGGGTCTGGCGAGCAGTACTTC. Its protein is CASSPRLAGSGEQYF.